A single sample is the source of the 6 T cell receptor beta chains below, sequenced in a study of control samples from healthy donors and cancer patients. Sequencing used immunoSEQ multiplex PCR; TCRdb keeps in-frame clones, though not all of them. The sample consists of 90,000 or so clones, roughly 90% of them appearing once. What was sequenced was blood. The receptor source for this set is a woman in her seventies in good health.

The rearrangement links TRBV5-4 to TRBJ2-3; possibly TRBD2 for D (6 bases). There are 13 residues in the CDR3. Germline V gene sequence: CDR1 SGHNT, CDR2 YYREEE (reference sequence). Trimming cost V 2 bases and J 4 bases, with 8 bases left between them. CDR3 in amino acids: CASSFTGADTQYF. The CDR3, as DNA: TGTGCCAGCAGCTTTACGGGAGCAGATACGCAGTATTTT.

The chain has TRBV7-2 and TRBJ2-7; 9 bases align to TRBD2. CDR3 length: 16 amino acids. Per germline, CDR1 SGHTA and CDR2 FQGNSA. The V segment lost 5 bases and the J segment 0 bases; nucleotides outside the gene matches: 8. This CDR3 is CASSPGRRGGSYEQYF. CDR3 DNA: TGTGCCAGCAGCCCAGGTCGGCGGGGGGGCTCCTACGAGCAGTACTTC.

The CDR3 is CASSEGYEQFF. CDR3 bases: TGTGCCAGCAGCGAAGGATATGAGCAGTTCTTC. The chain uses TRBV3-1 (or the pseudogene TRBV3-2) and TRBJ2-1; the D is unclear. Per germline, CDR1 LGHDT and CDR2 YNNKEL (reference sequence). This CDR3 is 11 amino acids long. V dropped 5 bases and J dropped 8 bases, with 7 bases sitting between them.

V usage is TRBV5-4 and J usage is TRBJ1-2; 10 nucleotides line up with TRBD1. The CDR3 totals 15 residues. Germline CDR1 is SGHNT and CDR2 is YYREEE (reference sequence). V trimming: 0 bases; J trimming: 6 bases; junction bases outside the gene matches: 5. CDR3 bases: TGTGCCAGCAGCTTGGGGGGACAGGGGCAAGATGGCTACACCTTC. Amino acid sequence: CASSLGGQGQDGYTF.

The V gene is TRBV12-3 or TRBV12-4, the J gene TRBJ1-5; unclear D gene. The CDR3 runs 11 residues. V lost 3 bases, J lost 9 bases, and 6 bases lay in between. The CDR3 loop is CASSLSGPQHF. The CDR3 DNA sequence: TGTGCCAGCAGTTTGTCGGGGCCCCAGCATTTT.

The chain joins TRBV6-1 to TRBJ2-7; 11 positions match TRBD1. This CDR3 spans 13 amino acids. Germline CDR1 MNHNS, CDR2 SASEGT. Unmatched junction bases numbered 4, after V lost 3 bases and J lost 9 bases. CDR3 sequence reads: CASSDGTGGRQYF. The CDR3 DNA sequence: TGTGCCAGCAGTGACGGGACAGGGGGTAGGCAGTACTTC.